Below, 27 T cell receptor beta chains from the same sample are listed, as sequenced in a study of cytomegalovirus exposure and HLA in healthy donors. The PCR ran on 60 Vbeta and 13 Jbeta primers. Method: immunoSEQ multiplex PCR; TCRdb's copy keeps in-frame clones and lacks some. The sample gives 70,000 to 95,000 clones, roughly 76% of which show up once; 1.5% to 2% is in the top ten. Sequencing was done on a sample of PBMCs. The source is a woman under 40 in good health and CMV-seronegative.

This chain links TRBV18 with TRBJ2-7, with a possible D match to TRBD1 (5 bases). V was pared by 2 bases and J by 3 bases, with 20 bases between. Germline CDR1 and CDR2: KGHSH and LQKENI. The CDR3 extends over 17 amino acids. The CDR3 DNA sequence: TGTGCCAGCTCACCAACCGCGCCCACAGGTAATTACTACGAGCAGTACTTC. Its protein product is CASSPTAPTGNYYEQYF.

The chain carries TRBV27 and TRBJ1-4; D might be TRBD1 (6 bases). CDR3 length equals 13 residues. V was shortened by 6 bases and J by 7 bases, with 12 bases between the two germline ends. Germline V gene sequence: CDR1 MNHEY, CDR2 SMNVEV (reference sequence). CDR3 in amino acids: CASSRTGFEKLFF. In DNA form, the CDR3 reads TGTGCCAGCAGCCGTACAGGGTTTGAAAAACTGTTTTTT.

V and J are TRBV6-4 and TRBJ1-1, with 7 bases that match TRBD1. Germline CDR1 and CDR2: MRHNA and SNTAGT. The CDR3 totals 15 residues. J was trimmed by 1 base and V by 5 bases; bases with no gene match: 7. CDR3: CASSPNEGANTEAFF. DNA for the CDR3: TGTGCCAGCAGTCCAAACGAGGGGGCGAACACTGAAGCTTTCTTT.

V usage is TRBV18 and J usage is TRBJ1-4; 8 bases map to TRBD1. Trimming cost V 3 bases and J 8 bases; bases outside gene matches: 8. Germline loops: CDR1 KGHSH, CDR2 LQKENI. This CDR3 is 15 amino acids long. For the CDR3, the DNA is TGTGCCAGCTCACCGGCAGGGGGCGGAAGGGAAAAACTGTTTTTT. This gives the protein CASSPAGGGREKLFF. Full variable domain (outside the CDR3, taken from reference TRBV18 and TRBJ1-4): NAGVMQNPRHLVRRRGQEARLRCSPMKGHSHVYWYRQLPEEGLKFMVYLQKENIIDESGMPKERFSAEFPKEGPSILRIQQVVRGDSAAYFCASSPAGGGREKLFFGSGTQLSVL.

This clone was recorded a few times. The chain recombines TRBV30 with TRBJ2-2, with TRBD1 matching 11 bases. With 3 bases clipped from V and 3 bases from J, the junction kept 6 bases outside the gene matches. This CDR3 spans 16 amino acids. CDR1 GTSNPN and CDR2 SVGIG come from the germline V gene (reference sequence). The CDR3 nucleotides are TGTGCCTGGAGGGACGGACAGGGGGCTGACACCGGGGAGCTGTTTTTT. Protein product: CAWRDGQGADTGELFF.

The gene calls are TRBV2 and TRBJ2-2; 13 bases are shared with TRBD2. This CDR3 is 15 amino acids long. J gave up 6 bases and V 8 bases, and 6 bases lay outside the gene matches. Germline CDR1 SNHLY, CDR2 FYNNEI. CDR3 sequence: CASGWTSGSSGELFF. CDR3 DNA: TGTGCCAGCGGATGGACTAGCGGGAGTTCCGGGGAGCTGTTTTTT. Combining the CDR3 with reference TRBV2 and TRBJ2-2 gives the whole variable domain EPEVTQTPSHQVTQMGQEVILRCVPISNHLYFYWYRQILGQKVEFLVSFYNNEISEKSEIFDDQFSVERPDGSNFTLKIRSTKLEDSAMYFCASGWTSGSSGELFFGEGSRLTVL.

This clone was detected only once. This sequence joins TRBV6-1 and TRBJ1-2; TRBD1 aligns across 7 bases. Trimming cost V 0 bases and J 8 bases; bases outside gene matches: 6. CDR1 and CDR2 from the germline V gene are MNHNS and SASEGT. The CDR3 contains 14 residues. The CDR3 nucleotides are TGTGCCAGCAGTGAAGCAGGGGGCATCTACGGCTACACCTTC. This sequence encodes CASSEAGGIYGYTF.

This chain connects TRBV7-9 to TRBJ2-2; 7 bases fit TRBD1. Trimming cost V 2 bases and J 2 bases; bases outside gene matches: 2. CDR3 length: 15 residues. In germline, CDR1 is SEHNR, CDR2 FQNEAQ (reference sequence). CDR3 DNA sequence: TGTGCCAGCAGCTTATGGGACAGCAACACCGGGGAGCTGTTTTTT. This encodes CASSLWDSNTGELFF.

This clone was found a few times. The junction and the germline gene differ at one end; a read error may be behind it. J is TRBJ2-7 and V is TRBV5-4, with TRBD2 as a possible D gene (6 bases). CDR1 SGHNT and CDR2 YYREEE come from the germline V gene (reference sequence). This CDR3 region has 13 residues. CDR3 protein: CASRGGPSFEQYF. DNA of the CDR3: TGTGCCAGCAGAGGAGGGCCATCCTTCGAGCAGTACTTC.

The V and J genes are TRBV4-2 and TRBJ2-3; TRBD2 matches at 10 bases. Germline V gene lookup returns CDR1 LGHNA and CDR2 YNFKEQ. The trim removed 0 bases at V and 0 bases at J, leaving 3 bases unmatched. There are 17 residues in the CDR3. CDR3 in amino acids: CASSQELTSGSTDTQYF. For the CDR3, the DNA is TGTGCCAGCAGCCAAGAATTGACTAGCGGGAGCACAGATACGCAGTATTTT.

This clone was picked up one time. V usage is TRBV28 and J usage is TRBJ2-7, with a possible D match to TRBD2 (7 bases). Germline CDR1 reads MDHEN; CDR2 reads SYDVKM. The CDR3 totals 13 residues. V was clipped by 3 bases and J by 3 bases, with 9 bases between them. The CDR3 DNA is TGTGCCAGCAGTTTGGGGGGGCGCTACGAGCAGTACTTC. It specifies CASSLGGRYEQYF.

This chain links TRBV18 with TRBJ2-1, with 10 positions matching TRBD2. Germline V gives CDR1 KGHSH, CDR2 LQKENI. The CDR3 extends over 15 amino acids. The trim removed 3 bases at V and 5 bases at J, leaving 4 bases unmatched. The CDR3 DNA reads TGTGCCAGCTCACCGGGGACTAGCGAGAACAATGAGCAGTTCTTC. It is translated as CASSPGTSENNEQFF.

The V and J genes are TRBV19 and TRBJ2-1; 9 nucleotides match TRBD1. J gave up 6 bases and V 2 bases, and 5 bases lay outside the gene matches. The germline CDR1 and CDR2 sequences are LNHDA and SQIVND (reference sequence). This CDR3 is built from 15 residues. The DNA for the CDR3 is TGTGCCAGTAGTATATTGGGGACAGGGAGCAATGAGCAGTTCTTC. Translating it yields CASSILGTGSNEQFF.

The chain is built from TRBV7-3 and TRBJ2-2; unclear D gene. This CDR3 contains 14 residues. Trimming stripped 2 bases from V and 5 bases from J, with 9 bases between. Germline V lookup: CDR1 SGHTA, CDR2 FQGTGA. The DNA of the CDR3 is TGTGCCAGCAGCTTACGATCTAGTACCGGGGAGCTGTTTTTT. Amino acids: CASSLRSSTGELFF.

The table lists this clone with a few counts. CDR3 bases: TGTGCCAGCTCACCTGGGACTAGCGGGAGCGGCACAGATACGCAGTATTTT. This encodes CASSPGTSGSGTDTQYF. The chain combines TRBV18 with TRBJ2-3; TRBD2 agrees at 14 bases. CDR3 size: 17 residues. V was pared by 3 bases and J by 1 base, with 3 bases of the junction left unmatched. Per the germline V gene, CDR1 is KGHSH and CDR2 is LQKENI.

CDR3: CASSPPGLAGVVDTQYF. The CDR3 DNA reads as TGTGCCAGCTCACCACCGGGACTAGCGGGAGTGGTAGATACGCAGTATTTT. The J gene is TRBJ2-3, the V gene TRBV18; 14 bases are shared with TRBD2. The CDR3 has 17 residues. Germline trimming cut 0 bases from V and 5 bases from J; bases unmatched to any gene: 4. Looked up from germline, CDR1 is KGHSH and CDR2 is LQKENI.

This clone came up a few times. This rearrangement joins TRBV6-1 to TRBJ1-4; D gene ambiguous. Germline V gene data show CDR1 as MNHNS and CDR2 as SASEGT. Trimming took off 6 bases at V and 4 bases at J, with 9 bases between the two ends. The length of the CDR3 is 13 residues. The CDR3 here is CASSGGINEKLFF. CDR3 in DNA: TGTGCCAGCAGCGGAGGGATTAATGAAAAACTGTTTTTT.

The rearrangement joins TRBV5-1 to TRBJ1-4; D uncertain. V was cut by 4 bases and J by 0 bases, with 10 bases left in between. CDR1 SGHRS and CDR2 YFSETQ come from the germline V gene. CDR3 length equals 15 residues. CDR3 sequence (DNA): TGCGCCAGCAGCCCGCGGAGATCAACTAATGAAAAACTGTTTTTT. Translated, it gives CASSPRRSTNEKLFF. Looking up the rest from reference TRBV5-1 and TRBJ1-4 gives the full variable domain: KAGVTQTPRYLIKTRGQQVTLSCSPISGHRSVSWYQQTPGQGLQFLFEYFSETQRNKGNFPGRFSGRQFSNSRSEMNVSTLELGDSALYLCASSPRRSTNEKLFFGSGTQLSVL.

This rearrangement joins TRBV2 to TRBJ2-7; the match to TRBD2 covers 9 bases. This CDR3 region has 15 residues. V shed 4 bases and J 5 bases; nucleotides not matched to a gene: 9. Germline V CDR1 and CDR2: SNHLY, FYNNEI. The CDR3 nucleotides read TGTGCCAGCAGTGTCTTAGCGGGAGTGGCTGACGAGCAGTACTTC. Translated: CASSVLAGVADEQYF.

The genes are TRBV5-6 and TRBJ2-5; 7 bases map to TRBD2. Germline lookup yields CDR1 SGHDT and CDR2 YYEEEE. CDR3 length equals 15 residues. Trimming removed 5 bases from V and 5 bases from J; junction bases left unmatched: 12. The CDR3 loop reads CASSFSGILGETQYF. The DNA for the CDR3 is TGTGCCAGCAGTTTCAGCGGGATTTTGGGGGAGACCCAGTACTTC.

The chain is built from TRBV5-6 and TRBJ2-5; 9 bases are shared with TRBD1. The germline V gene encodes CDR1 SGHDT and CDR2 YYEEEE. The CDR3 loop spans 19 amino acids. J was trimmed by 5 bases and V by 5 bases; bases with no gene match: 22. The CDR3 nucleotides read TGTGCCAGCAGTCTTGGTAGATCCCCGACAGGGGGGTGGAGTGAGACCCAGTACTTC. It is translated as CASSLGRSPTGGWSETQYF.

V gene TRBV19 combines with J gene TRBJ2-7; 7 nucleotides match TRBD2. This CDR3 has 14 amino acids. V dropped 6 bases and J dropped 3; count of bases not matched to a gene: 8. CDR1 is LNHDA and CDR2 is SQIVND in the germline V gene (reference sequence). CDR3 nucleotides: TGTGCCAGTAGCCCCGGGGGGAGAGGCTACGAGCAGTACTTC. Translated: CASSPGGRGYEQYF.

The chain links TRBV13 to TRBJ1-1, with 7 bases matching TRBD1. The CDR3 covers 13 residues. V lost 4 bases, J lost 8 bases, and 7 bases stayed unmatched. The germline CDR1 and CDR2 sequences are PRHDT and FYEKMQ (reference sequence). This chain's CDR3 is CASSWQGVGEAFF. DNA for the CDR3: TGTGCCAGCAGCTGGCAGGGGGTGGGGGAAGCTTTCTTT.

The chain joins TRBV7-2 to TRBJ1-5; perhaps TRBD1 as D (6 bases). The CDR3 contains 15 residues. CDR1 and CDR2 from the germline V gene are SGHTA and FQGNSA. Trimming left V 6 bases short and J 0 bases short, with 12 bases between. CDR3 protein: CASRFDRSSNQPQHF. CDR3 nucleotide sequence: TGTGCCAGCAGGTTCGACAGGAGTAGCAATCAGCCCCAGCATTTT.

This clone was observed a handful of times. This sequence joins TRBV7-9 and TRBJ1-6; TRBD1 matches at 7 bases. In germline, CDR1 is SEHNR, CDR2 FQNEAQ (reference sequence). The CDR3 sequence is 14 residues long. Trimming at V came to 5 bases and at J to 10 bases, leaving 8 bases not matched to a gene. Here the CDR3 reads CASSPDRVGSPLHF. CDR3 coding DNA: TGTGCCAGCAGCCCCGACAGGGTCGGCTCACCCCTCCACTTT.

V usage is TRBV28 and J usage is TRBJ1-1; perhaps TRBD1 as D (5 bases). Trimming stripped 3 bases from V and 7 bases from J, with 6 bases between. Germline CDR1 reads MDHEN; CDR2 reads SYDVKM. The CDR3 length is 11 residues. Here the CDR3 DNA reads TGTGCCAGCAGTTTGCAGGGTGAAGCTTTCTTT. Residues: CASSLQGEAFF.

V and J are TRBV6-1 and TRBJ1-1; no clear D gene. Trimming left V 6 bases short and J 3 bases short, with 14 bases between. Germline lookup yields CDR1 MNHNS and CDR2 SASEGT. CDR3 length equals 14 residues. As DNA, the CDR3 is TGTGCCAGCAGCAACCTATATGCGGACACTGAAGCTTTCTTT. The encoded protein is CASSNLYADTEAFF.